These T cell receptor beta chains were read from a single sample in a study of shared clonotypes between healthy human individuals. Sequenced by immunoSEQ multiplex PCR; TCRdb stores in-frame clones only, minus some. Here the sample spans around 2.5 million clones, 93% being singletons. Input material: naive CD4+ T cells from PBMCs. The receptors were gathered from a man between 18 and 35 years old in good health. Some clones in this sample may be carry-over from other donors' samples. The CDR3 runs from the conserved cysteine through the conserved F or W. D genes are given only for firm matches. Size values are once, few and many counts, or a class for expanded clones, and some rows have none.

TRBJ1-5,.,once,TRBV27,TGTGCCATAACCGGGACTCCGCAAGAGCCCCAGCATTTT,CAITGTPQEPQHF
TRBJ2-7,TRBD2,once,TRBV5-8,TGTGCCAGCAGCCGCAAAACCGGACTAGCGGGAGTGCCCGAGCAGTACTTC,CASSRKTGLAGVPEQYF
TRBJ1-4,TRBD1,few,TRBV5-4,TGTGCCAGCAGCCCCTCGGCAGGGGGGGCTAATGAAAAACTGTTTTTT,CASSPSAGGANEKLFF
TRBJ1-1,.,.,TRBV11-1,TGTGCCAGCAGCTCTCAGGGTACGGACACTGAAGCTTTCTTT,CASSSQGTDTEAFF
TRBJ2-1,.,once,TRBV2,TGTGCCAGCGTCGGAGAGCTAGCTGGCTACAATGAGCAGTTCTTC,CASVGELAGYNEQFF
TRBJ1-1,.,.,TRBV18,TGTGCCAGCTCACTGGGGGGGACCCCTGGCACTGAAGCTTTCTTT,CASSLGGTPGTEAFF
TRBJ2-5,TRBD2,.,TRBV4-1,TGCGCCAGCAGCCGGGGACTAGCGGGACGACAGTCTCAAGAGACCCAGTACTTC,CASSRGLAGRQSQETQYF
TRBJ1-4,.,.,TRBV4-1,TGCGCCAGCAGCCCGGACGGGAAGAATGAAAAACTGTTTTTT,CASSPDGKNEKLFF
TRBJ1-4,TRBD1,.,TRBV5-6,TGTGCCAGCAGCACCCTGGACAGGGGTGCAACTAATGAAAAACTGTTTTTT,CASSTLDRGATNEKLFF
TRBJ2-7,TRBD1,.,TRBV28,TGTGCCAGCAGAACCGGGACAGGGGGTTCCTACGAGCAGTACTTC,CASRTGTGGSYEQYF
TRBJ2-7,.,.,TRBV27,TGTGCCAGCAGTTTCAACGGTGTAGACAGAACCTACGAGCAGTACTTC,CASSFNGVDRTYEQYF
TRBJ2-1,.,.,TRBV15,TGTGCCACCAGCAGACCCATGGGGCCCTACAATGAGCAGTTCTTC,CATSRPMGPYNEQFF
TRBJ2-2,.,once,TRBV4-3,TGCGCCAGCAGCCAAGAAACGGGGTTGAACACCGGGGAGCTGTTTTTT,CASSQETGLNTGELFF
TRBJ2-3,TRBD2,.,TRBV5-1,TGCGCCAGCAGCCCTAGCGGGGATAGCACAGATACGCAGTATTTT,CASSPSGDSTDTQYF
TRBJ2-3,.,.,TRBV5-6,TGTGCCAGCAGCCTGTCACCCCGGAGTACGTCGGATACGCAGTATTTT,CASSLSPRSTSDTQYF
TRBJ1-5,.,few,TRBV28,TGTGCCAGCAGTTCGACAACTCAGCCCCAGCATTTT,CASSSTTQPQHF
TRBJ1-1,.,.,TRBV7-9,TGTGCCAGCAGCTTAGGCGGCGACACTGAAGCTTTCTTT,CASSLGGDTEAFF
TRBJ2-7,TRBD1,once,TRBV6-1,TGTGCCAGCAGTGCAACAGGGGGTTACGAGCAGTACTTC,CASSATGGYEQYF
TRBJ2-3,.,.,TRBV27,TGTGCCAGCAGTTCGGGCCGCACAGATACGCAGTATTTT,CASSSGRTDTQYF
TRBJ2-5,.,.,TRBV5-1,TGCGCCAGCAGCGGAGGGGTTCCCTGGCGGGAGACCCAGTACTTC,CASSGGVPWRETQYF
TRBJ2-4,TRBD2,.,TRBV28,TGTGCCAGCAGTTTATGGGGGGGGACCGGGAGTCCCAAAAACATTCAGTACTTC,CASSLWGGTGSPKNIQYF
TRBJ2-6,.,.,TRBV6-5,TGTGCCAGCAGTTATCAGGGTTCTGGGGCCAACGTCCTGACTTTC,CASSYQGSGANVLTF
TRBJ1-1,TRBD1,.,TRBV29-1,TGCAGCGCGGGGACAGGGACAATGAACACTGAAGCTTTCTTT,CSAGTGTMNTEAFF
TRBJ2-3,.,.,TRBV29-1,TGCAGCGCCGGGGGGCGGCGGGACGCTACGCAGTATTTT,CSAGGRRDATQYF
TRBJ2-7,.,.,TRBV6-1,TGTGCCAGCTTCAGGGGGGGCTCAGACTCCTACGAGCAGTACTTC,CASFRGGSDSYEQYF
TRBJ2-5,TRBD2,.,TRBV2,TGTGCCAGCAGTGAAATAATAGCGGGCGAGCAAGAGACCCAGTACTTC,CASSEIIAGEQETQYF
TRBJ1-2,.,once,TRBV7-3,TGTGCCAGCAGCTTAGCAGGGGTCAGCGGCTACACCTTC,CASSLAGVSGYTF
TRBJ2-3,TRBD2,.,TRBV27,TGTGCCAGCAGTTTATTGGGGCTAGCGGGAGGGCTGGGCACAGATACGCAGTATTTT,CASSLLGLAGGLGTDTQYF
TRBJ2-7,TRBD2,.,TRBV28,TGTGCCAGCAGCTACAGACTAGCGCTATCCTACGAGCAGTACTTC,CASSYRLALSYEQYF